This T cell receptor beta chain was identified in a study of cytomegalovirus exposure and HLA in healthy donors. The CDR3 length is 13 residues. Germline CDR1 is SEHNR and CDR2 is FQNEAQ (reference sequence). V was trimmed by 8 bases and J by 7 bases, leaving 17 bases between them. PCR was performed using 60 Vbeta and 13 Jbeta primers. The assay was immunoSEQ multiplex PCR, and TCRdb's table has in-frame clones only and misses some. The sample lists around 140,000 clones, around three fifths seen once, with 2% to 2.5% in the top ten. The TCR sequence derives from a woman aged 40-49 years in good health and CMV-seronegative. This chain joins TRBV7-9 and TRBJ1-1, with a weak D call TRBD1 (5 bases). Sample: PBMCs. For the CDR3, the DNA is TGTGCCAGCGTACAGGACGGAACAAGTGAAGCTTTCTTT. Translating it yields CASVQDGTSEAFF.